This T cell receptor (beta chain) was sequenced for a study of T cell repertoires in cytomegalovirus infection. From the reads, TCRdb called clonotypes with MiXCR, one entry per CDR3 protein. The data contain 160,000 or so distinct CDR3 sequences, 20% to 30% of them seen just once; the ten biggest clones take up roughly 9.8%. The sequencing sample was made of PBMCs. The TCR originated in a human donor in good health (CMV status not recorded). Some clones in this sample may be carry-over from other donors' samples.

The CDR3 DNA reads as TGCAGCGTTGAACAGGGGGCGGCGAACACTGAAGCTTTCTTT. It specifies CSVEQGAANTEAFF. The V call is TRBV29-1, the J call TRBJ1-1, with 8 bases identical to TRBD1. CDR1 SQVTM and CDR2 ANQGSEA come from the germline V gene. J was trimmed by 1 base and V by 2 bases; bases with no gene match: 3. This CDR3 contains 14 residues.